The 17 T cell receptor beta chains reported below all come from one sample, sequenced in a study of T cell responses to AZD1222 COVID-19 vaccine. The table came from immunoSEQ multiplex PCR; TCRdb's copy has only in-frame clones and leaves some out. The sample lists 170,000 or so clones, about nine tenths occurring once. The sample consisted of peripheral blood, taken on day 0 of AZD1222 vaccination. The receptor source for this set is an adult in good health.

The chain joins TRBV7-3 to TRBJ2-2, with D perhaps matching TRBD1 (5 bases). CDR3 length: 16 residues. V was shortened by 0 bases and J by 0 bases, with 8 bases between the two germline ends. Germline loops: CDR1 SGHTA, CDR2 FQGTGA. The CDR3 here is CASSLTGASNTGELFF. CDR3 nucleotide sequence: TGTGCCAGCAGCTTAACAGGGGCGTCGAACACCGGGGAGCTGTTTTTT.

The chain joins TRBV6-5 to TRBJ2-3, with D tentatively TRBD1 (6 bases). CDR3 length equals 15 residues. Germline CDR1 reads MNHEY; CDR2 reads SVGAGI. V lost 6 bases and J lost 0, with 13 bases in between. The CDR3 DNA follows: TGTGCCAGCAGATTCGACAGGCTTAGCACAGATACGCAGTATTTT. Translated, it gives CASRFDRLSTDTQYF.

The chain links TRBV6-5 to TRBJ2-7; a possible D gene is TRBD2 (6 bases). CDR3 size: 14 residues. Germline assignment: CDR1 MNHEY and CDR2 SVGAGI. V was pared by 0 bases and J by 6 bases, with 12 bases between. CDR3 DNA sequence: TGTGCCAGCAGTTACTCATGGGACTCAGTCGAGCAGTACTTC. Translation: CASSYSWDSVEQYF.

The chain carries TRBV5-1 and TRBJ2-1; D possibly matches TRBD1 or TRBD2 (5 bases each). There are 12 residues in the CDR3. The germline CDR1 and CDR2 sequences are SGHRS and YFSETQ. Deletions cut 3 bases from V and 8 bases from J, with 9 bases between. DNA of the CDR3: TGCGCCAGCAGCTCCGTGGGGGATGAGCAGTTCTTC. Translating gives CASSSVGDEQFF.

Here the CDR3 reads CASSDGYTGELFF. CDR3 DNA sequence: TGTGCCAGCAGTGACGGGTACACCGGGGAGCTGTTTTTT. This chain links TRBV6-4 with TRBJ2-2; D not certain. The ends were cut back, 2 bases at V and 3 bases at J, with 4 bases in the middle. The CDR3 spans 13 residues. Germline V gene sequence: CDR1 MRHNA, CDR2 SNTAGT.

This clone was seen just once. CDR3 sequence: CASSHSNVYGYTF. DNA of the CDR3: TGTGCCAGCAGCCACTCGAACGTCTATGGCTACACCTTC. V gene TRBV3-1 (or the pseudogene TRBV3-2) combines with J gene TRBJ1-2; D is unclear. The V and J ends lost 3 bases and 4 bases respectively, with 9 bases between them. CDR1 is LGHDT and CDR2 is YNNKEL in the germline V gene (reference sequence). The CDR3 is made up of 13 amino acids.

The chain carries TRBV7-3 and TRBJ2-6, with D tentatively TRBD1 (5 bases). V gave up 2 bases and J gave up 0 bases, with 8 bases separating them. The CDR3 sequence is 16 residues long. The germline CDR1 and CDR2 sequences are SGHTA and FQGTGA. CDR3: CASSLGGASGANVLTF. DNA for the CDR3: TGTGCCAGCAGCTTAGGTGGGGCCTCTGGGGCCAACGTCCTGACTTTC. The full variable domain, with the rest looked up from reference TRBV7-3 and TRBJ2-6, is GAGVSQTPSNKVTEKGKYVELRCDPISGHTALYWYRQSLGQGPEFLIYFQGTGAADDSGLPNDRFFAVRPEGSVSTLKIQRTERGDSAVYLCASSLGGASGANVLTFGAGSRLTVL.

This rearrangement joins TRBV11-2 to TRBJ1-5; D gene unclear. The CDR3 has 15 residues. Germline CDR1 and CDR2: SGHAT and FQNNGV. Trimming removed 0 bases at V and 0 bases at J, with 6 bases between. CDR3 sequence: CASSLEGFSNQPQHF. The DNA of the CDR3 is TGTGCCAGCAGCTTAGAAGGTTTTAGCAATCAGCCCCAGCATTTT. Looking up the rest from reference TRBV11-2 and TRBJ1-5 gives the full variable domain: EAGVAQSPRYKIIEKRQSVAFWCNPISGHATLYWYQQILGQGPKLLIQFQNNGVVDDSQLPKDRFSAERLKGVDSTLKIQPAKLEDSAVYLCASSLEGFSNQPQHFGDGTRLSIL.

The CDR3 is CATSIRDRVLYGYTF. DNA for the CDR3: TGTGCCACCAGCATCCGGGACAGGGTTCTATATGGCTACACCTTC. The chain employs TRBV15 and TRBJ1-2; the match to TRBD1 covers 9 bases. CDR1 is LNHNV and CDR2 is YYDKDF in the germline V gene (reference sequence). Losses at the gene ends were 4 bases for V and 5 bases for J; bases not matched to a gene: 8. This CDR3 comprises 15 residues.

This rearrangement joins TRBV7-2 to TRBJ2-7; 7 bases are shared with TRBD1. Germline V gene lookup returns CDR1 SGHTA and CDR2 FQGNSA. This CDR3 has 13 residues. The junction had 6 bases not matched to a gene; V was cut back by 4 bases and J by 6 bases. CDR3 nucleotide sequence: TGTGCCAGCAGCTGGGACAGCCGGGGCGAGCAGTACTTC. Its protein is CASSWDSRGEQYF.

This clone has only a few counts. Different DNA sequences within this sample yield the same CDR3. This rearrangement joins TRBV19 to TRBJ1-2; D call uncertain. Germline loops: CDR1 LNHDA, CDR2 SQIVND (reference sequence). V lost 3 bases and J lost 4, with 9 bases in between. The CDR3 is 13 residues long. CDR3 DNA: TGTGCCAGTAGTATCACCGGGAGCTATGGCTACACCTTC. Protein sequence: CASSITGSYGYTF. The full variable domain, completed using reference TRBV19 and TRBJ1-2, is DGGITQSPKYLFRKEGQNVTLSCEQNLNHDAMYWYRQDPGQGLRLIYYSQIVNDFQKGDIAEGYSVSREKKESFPLTVTSAQKNPTAFYLCASSITGSYGYTFGSGTRLTVV.

The gene calls are TRBV24-1 and TRBJ1-2; D perhaps matches TRBD1 (6 bases). Germline CDR1 reads KGHDR; CDR2 reads SFDVKD. Trimming removed 6 bases from V and 4 bases from J, with 14 bases in between. The CDR3 is 14 residues long. This CDR3 reads CATSMSGAGYGYTF. CDR3 nucleotide sequence: TGTGCCACCAGTATGTCGGGGGCCGGCTATGGCTACACCTTC.

J is TRBJ1-1 and V is TRBV5-6; 12 nucleotides match TRBD1. The CDR3 is 16 amino acids. The V segment lost 4 bases and the J segment 2 bases; nucleotides outside the gene matches: 6. Germline lookup yields CDR1 SGHDT and CDR2 YYEEEE. The CDR3 coding sequence is TGTGCCAGCAGCCTACCGGGACAGGGGGCCAACACTGAAGCTTTCTTT. It is translated as CASSLPGQGANTEAFF. Full variable domain (remainder filled in from reference TRBV5-6 and TRBJ1-1): DAGVTQSPTHLIKTRGQQVTLRCSPKSGHDTVSWYQQALGQGPQFIFQYYEEEERQRGNFPDRFSGHQFPNYSSELNVNALLLGDSALYLCASSLPGQGANTEAFFGQGTRLTVV.

The chain combines TRBV27 with TRBJ2-2; D gene uncertain. CDR3 length: 14 amino acids. The germline CDR1 and CDR2 sequences are MNHEY and SMNVEV (reference sequence). Trimming took 2 bases from V and 6 from J, leaving 10 bases between them. The CDR3 here is CASSLHIGSGELFF. In nucleotides, the CDR3 is TGTGCCAGCAGTTTACACATTGGGTCCGGGGAGCTGTTTTTT.

The V and J genes are TRBV7-9 and TRBJ1-2; the D is unclear. The CDR3 is 14 residues long. Per the germline V gene, CDR1 is SEHNR and CDR2 is FQNEAQ (reference sequence). V lost 1 base to trimming and J lost 2 bases, with 8 bases between them. As DNA, the CDR3 is TGTGCCAGCAGCTTAGAGGGCGGGAACTATGGCTACACCTTC. Translated, it gives CASSLEGGNYGYTF.

The chain joins TRBV19 to TRBJ2-1, with D perhaps matching TRBD2 (6 bases). CDR3 length equals 16 residues. Germline lookup yields CDR1 LNHDA and CDR2 SQIVND (reference sequence). Trimming took 5 bases from V and 2 from J, leaving 16 bases between them. This CDR3 is CASSPDPRGTYNEQFF. In DNA, the CDR3 is TGTGCCAGTAGTCCCGACCCACGGGGGACCTACAATGAGCAGTTCTTC.

V and J are TRBV6-2 or TRBV6-3 and TRBJ1-1, with D possibly matching TRBD1 (5 bases). This CDR3 contains 15 residues. V lost 5 bases and J 1 base, leaving 14 bases between the germline ends. The germline gives CDR1 MNHEY, CDR2 SVGEGT. As DNA, the CDR3 is TGTGCCAGCAGTGCCCTAGGGACCGAGAACACTGAAGCTTTCTTT. Translated: CASSALGTENTEAFF.